This is a list of T cell receptor beta chains from one sample in a study of cytomegalovirus exposure and HLA in healthy donors. The protocol was immunoSEQ multiplex PCR, while the TCRdb copy is restricted to in-frame clones and leaves out a portion. In the table there are around 150,000 clones, 80% to 90% of which are singletons. The sequencing sample was made of PBMCs. The receptor source for this set is a woman in her twenties or thirties in good health and CMV-seropositive. CDR3s include the opening cysteine and the closing phenylalanine or tryptophan. The D gene is left open where the match is weak. Rows give clone size only sometimes, using once, few, many, or a class for an expanded clone.

>TRBV5-1|NA|TRBJ2-2|NA
TGCGCCAGCAGCTTGGACGGGTTCACCGGGGAGCTGTTTTTT
CASSLDGFTGELFF
>TRBV5-1|NA|TRBJ2-3|TRBD2
TGCGCCAGCAGGGGACTAGCGGGGGGGGGAGATACGCAGTATTTT
CASRGLAGGGDTQYF
>TRBV2|NA|TRBJ1-5|TRBD1
TGTGCCAGCAAGAGAGACAGGGACAATCAGCCCCAGCATTTT
CASKRDRDNQPQHF
>TRBV14|NA|TRBJ1-2|TRBD1
TGTGCCAGCAGATTGACAGGGGTCTATGGCTACACCTTC
CASRLTGVYGYTF
>TRBV19|NA|TRBJ1-4|TRBD1
TGTGCCAGTAGCTCGGACAGGGTGGACCTTAATGAAAAACTGTTTTTT
CASSSDRVDLNEKLFF
>TRBV28|NA|TRBJ1-5|NA
TGTGCCAGCAGTGTCGGTTTTAGCAATCAGCCCCAGCATTTT
CASSVGFSNQPQHF
>TRBV5-8|NA|TRBJ1-4|NA
TGTGCCAGCGCCGATTCAGGGAGGTTTAATGAAAAACTGTTTTTT
CASADSGRFNEKLFF
>TRBV15|NA|TRBJ2-1|NA
TGTGCCACCAGCAGAGATTGGTCGGGGAAGCAGTTCTTC
CATSRDWSGKQFF
>TRBV11-2|NA|TRBJ2-7|NA
TGTGCCAGCAGCTTAGAGATAGGAGCCTACGAGCAGTACTTC
CASSLEIGAYEQYF
>TRBV7-3|NA|TRBJ2-3|TRBD2
TGTGCCAGCAGCCGGCAGGGTAGCGGGGATGGAGATACGCAGTATTTT
CASSRQGSGDGDTQYF
>TRBV7-3|NA|TRBJ1-2|NA
TGTGCCAGCAGCTTAGGTGGGGGGGATCCCCGTGGCTACACCTTC
CASSLGGGDPRGYTF
>TRBV7-3|NA|TRBJ1-3|NA
TGTGCCAGCAGCTTTATGGTTGGAGACACCATATATTTT
CASSFMVGDTIYF
>TRBV7-6|NA|TRBJ2-3|NA
TGTGCCAGCAGCTTAGAGTGGGCAAACACAGATACGCAGTATTTT
CASSLEWANTDTQYF
>TRBV4-3|few|TRBJ2-7|TRBD1
TGCGCCAGCAGCCCGGGACAGGGGGCCTACGAGCAGTACTTC
CASSPGQGAYEQYF